Detailed here is one T cell receptor (beta chain). Its matching antigen is unknown. The data originate from a study of blood T cells in healthy people across ages. Study-level background: T cells yielded about one barcoded beta molecule per two cells through template switching. Study-level points and caveats: A greater number of naive CD4+ cells and higher diversity distinguished long-lived donors from aged donors.

For the second PCR, which ran for about 7 to 12 cycles, a sample-barcoded 5' primer and a J-beta primer mix were used. The yield of each sample was at least 2.5 million CDR3-containing paired-end reads. TCRdb reanalysed the 5' RACE reads using MiXCR and keeps one entry per CDR3 protein. The sample records about 570,000 distinct CDR3 sequences, 27% being singletons. CDR1 and CDR2 (germline): MNHEY, SVGAGI. The CDR3 spans 12 residues. Deletions cut 5 bases from V and 8 bases from J, with 12 bases between. Material: blood. This TCR derives from an older woman in good health. V usage is TRBV6-5 and J usage is TRBJ1-2; D ambiguous. CDR3 nucleotide sequence: TGTGCCAGCAGTCCCATGGGGATGGGCTACACCTTC. It codes for CASSPMGMGYTF.